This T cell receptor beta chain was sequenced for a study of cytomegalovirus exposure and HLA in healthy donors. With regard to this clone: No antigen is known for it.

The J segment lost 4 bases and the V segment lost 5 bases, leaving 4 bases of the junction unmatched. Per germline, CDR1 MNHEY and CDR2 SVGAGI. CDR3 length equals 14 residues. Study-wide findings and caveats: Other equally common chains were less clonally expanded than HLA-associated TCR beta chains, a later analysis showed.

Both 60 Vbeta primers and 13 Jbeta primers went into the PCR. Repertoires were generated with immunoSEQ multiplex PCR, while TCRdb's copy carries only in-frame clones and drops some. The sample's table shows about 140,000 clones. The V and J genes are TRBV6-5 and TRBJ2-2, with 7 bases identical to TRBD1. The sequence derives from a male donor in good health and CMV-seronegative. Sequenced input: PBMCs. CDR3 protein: CASSIGDSTGELFF. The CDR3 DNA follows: TGTGCCAGCAGTATTGGGGACAGCACCGGGGAGCTGTTTTTT.